This TCR beta chain was identified in a study of OX40 agonist ivuxolimab in advanced cancers. Notes on the study in general: More expanded clones were seen, on average, in CD8+ T cells than in CD4+.

The method was immunoSEQ multiplex PCR; TCRdb's version includes in-frame clones alone and lacks a portion of them. The repertoire has approximately 49,000 clones, 84% of them found once; the top ten carry 1.5% to 2%. Turning to this clone: Its antigen is as yet unknown.

The CDR3 is made up of 19 amino acids. V was clipped by 8 bases and J by 5 bases, with 34 bases between them. Germline V gene data show CDR1 as KGHSH and CDR2 as LQKENI. This material consisted of CD4+ or CD8+ T cells sorted from blood, taken in a trial of the OX40 agonist ivuxolimab. The origin of this receptor is an adult with an advanced solid tumor such as melanoma, head and neck, liver or kidney cancer. The chain joins TRBV18 to TRBJ2-7; maybe TRBD2 (5 bases). The CDR3: CASAVSISEGWKPLHEQYF. CDR3 nucleotides: TGTGCCAGCGCCGTATCCATTAGCGAGGGTTGGAAACCTCTCCACGAGCAGTACTTC.